One sample yielded the 22 T cell receptor beta chains listed below, sequenced in a study of shared clonotypes between healthy human individuals (dated by TCRdb to the early 2020s). The library relied on the immunoSEQ multiplex PCR assay. This immuneACCESS table, as held by TCRdb, lists in-frame sequences with V and J called but not all clones. Of the missing ones, under half trace to an unresolved V gene in checked studies; the others have no known cause. The table for this sample lists more than 1,200,000 clones; approximately 98.5% of them were counted only once. About 0.34% of the sample is in the top ten clones. Sequenced input: naive CD4+ T cells sorted from blood. The sample's cell subset or site label, decoded: CD45RA+ positively selected. These receptors originate from a man aged 25 to 40 in good health.

V and J are TRBV2 and TRBJ1-5, with a tentative D call TRBD1 (5 bases). The length of the CDR3 is 14 residues. Germline CDR1 SNHLY, CDR2 FYNNEI. The V end was cut by 7 bases, the J end by 7 bases, with 17 bases between. Here the CDR3 reads CASTPDTGSQPQHF. CDR3 coding DNA: TGTGCCAGCACCCCGGACACTGGGAGCCAGCCCCAGCATTTT.

CDR3 in amino acids: CASSRSGGVNTGELFF. As DNA, the CDR3 is TGTGCCAGCAGCCGCTCTGGCGGGGTGAACACCGGGGAGCTGTTTTTT. This chain connects TRBV11-3 to TRBJ2-2, with D tentatively TRBD2 (6 bases). Trimming left V 5 bases short and J 1 base short, with 14 bases between. The CDR3 runs 16 residues. Per the germline V gene, CDR1 is SGHNT and CDR2 is YENEEA.

The rearrangement links TRBV7-8 to TRBJ2-7, with 7 positions matching TRBD1. CDR3 length: 15 amino acids. The J segment lost 4 bases and the V segment lost 5 bases, leaving 11 bases of the junction unmatched. CDR1 is SGHVS and CDR2 is FQNEAQ in the germline V gene. The CDR3 here is CASSPKEGANYEQYF. The DNA for the CDR3 is TGTGCCAGCAGCCCTAAAGAGGGGGCCAATTACGAGCAGTACTTC.

This chain connects TRBV15 to TRBJ1-5; D not resolved. CDR1 is LNHNV and CDR2 is YYDKDF in the germline V gene (reference sequence). The CDR3 sequence is 15 residues long. V lost 1 base and J lost 6, with 13 bases in between. CDR3 bases: TGTGCCACCAGCAGAGGTGGAAGGGAGGGTCAGCCCCAGCATTTT. Its translation: CATSRGGREGQPQHF.

Worth noting for this clone: The same CDR3 is also encoded by other DNA sequences in this sample. This chain connects TRBV5-4 to TRBJ2-3; D could derive from TRBD1 or TRBD2 (6 bases each). Germline values: CDR1 SGHNT, CDR2 YYREEE (reference sequence). The CDR3 contains 14 residues. Trimming took off 0 bases at V and 4 bases at J, with 9 bases between the two ends. The CDR3 nucleotides are TGTGCCAGCAGCTTGGCGGGGGCCTCAGATACGCAGTATTTT. It encodes CASSLAGASDTQYF.

CDR3 sequence (DNA): TGTGCCAGCAGCCCAAGCGGGGTACGCACAGATACGCAGTATTTT. Translating gives CASSPSGVRTDTQYF. This chain connects TRBV7-6 to TRBJ2-3, with 7 bases that match TRBD2. This CDR3 region has 15 residues. CDR1 is SGHVS and CDR2 is FNYEAQ in the germline V gene. Trimming took 5 bases from V and 1 from J; bases not matched to a gene: 6.

V gene TRBV7-9 combines with J gene TRBJ2-3; D ambiguous. Germline CDR1 and CDR2: SEHNR and FQNEAQ (reference sequence). V was shortened by 5 bases and J by 6 bases, with 15 bases between the two germline ends. The CDR3 is 14 residues long. The CDR3 loop reads CASSPLRLGDTQYF. In DNA form, the CDR3 reads TGTGCCAGCAGCCCGCTGAGACTTGGGGATACGCAGTATTTT. Full variable domain (missing parts from reference TRBV7-9 and TRBJ2-3): DTGVSQNPRHKITKRGQNVTFRCDPISEHNRLYWYRQTLGQGPEFLTYFQNEAQLEKSRLLSDRFSAERPKGSFSTLEIQRTEQGDSAMYLCASSPLRLGDTQYFGPGTRLTVL.

The chain has TRBV7-9 and TRBJ2-1, with TRBD2 identical over 8 bases. The CDR3 has 15 residues. Germline values: CDR1 SEHNR, CDR2 FQNEAQ (reference sequence). J lost 2 bases, V lost 1 base, and 1 base had no gene match. CDR3 sequence: CASSLGTSTYNEQFF. In DNA, the CDR3 is TGTGCCAGCAGCTTAGGGACTAGCACCTACAATGAGCAGTTCTTC. Using reference TRBV7-9 and TRBJ2-1 for the parts outside the CDR3, the full variable domain is DTGVSQNPRHKITKRGQNVTFRCDPISEHNRLYWYRQTLGQGPEFLTYFQNEAQLEKSRLLSDRFSAERPKGSFSTLEIQRTEQGDSAMYLCASSLGTSTYNEQFFGPGTRLTVL.

In DNA, the CDR3 is TGTGCCAGTAGTATAGCTCGCCTAGCGGGAGGGGGTAGGACGTTCTTC. Protein sequence: CASSIARLAGGGRTFF. The genes are TRBV19 and TRBJ2-1; 12 bases agree with TRBD2. The CDR3 loop spans 16 amino acids. Unmatched junction bases numbered 13, after V lost 1 base and J lost 15 bases. Germline CDR1 LNHDA, CDR2 SQIVND (reference sequence).

This clone has only one observation. The V call is TRBV6-1, the J call TRBJ2-7; no definite D call. There are 13 residues in the CDR3. V shed 1 base and J shed 6 bases, with 10 bases lying between them. The V gene's germline CDR1 is MNHNS and CDR2 SASEGT. CDR3 bases: TGTGCCAGCAGTGAAGAACTACCCCTCGAGCAGTACTTC. Protein sequence: CASSEELPLEQYF.

V gene TRBV5-1 combines with J gene TRBJ2-3; the D call may be TRBD1 or TRBD2 (6 bases each). Between the trimmed V and J ends, which lost 9 bases and 5 bases, there was a span of 16 bases. Per germline, CDR1 SGHRS and CDR2 YFSETQ. The CDR3 consists of 13 residues. The CDR3 sequence: CATRPGAGDTQYF. The CDR3 DNA reads as TGCGCCACCCGACCGGGGGCTGGAGATACGCAGTATTTT.

With respect to this clone: This CDR3 is also generated by other DNA sequences in the sample. This chain links TRBV28 with TRBJ2-7; weak D call: TRBD1 (5 bases). The V gene lost 4 bases and the J gene lost 0 bases, with 10 bases spanning the gap. The V gene's germline CDR1 is MDHEN and CDR2 SYDVKM. There are 14 residues in the CDR3. The CDR3 loop is CASSSTGFSYEQYF. CDR3 in DNA: TGTGCCAGCAGTTCAACAGGATTCTCCTACGAGCAGTACTTC.

The rearrangement links TRBV5-1 to TRBJ2-5; 7 bases agree with TRBD2. V shed 7 bases, J shed 5 bases, and the junction held 8 bases outside the gene matches. In germline, CDR1 is SGHRS, CDR2 YFSETQ. The CDR3 runs to 13 residues. The chain's CDR3 is CASSDTGGETQYF. The DNA of the CDR3 is TGCGCCAGCTCGGATACCGGGGGGGAGACCCAGTACTTC.

This sequence joins TRBV7-8 and TRBJ2-7; 9 bases align to TRBD2. Trimming cost V 0 bases and J 4 bases; bases outside gene matches: 13. Germline CDR1 SGHVS, CDR2 FQNEAQ. The CDR3 extends over 18 amino acids. This CDR3 is CASSLAPIPAGGPYEQYF. The CDR3 bases are TGTGCCAGCAGCTTAGCCCCCATTCCCGCGGGAGGGCCTTACGAGCAGTACTTC.

The chain employs TRBV30 and TRBJ1-1; D is uncertain. The CDR3 is made up of 16 amino acids. Germline V lookup: CDR1 GTSNPN, CDR2 SVGIG (reference sequence). Trimming took 0 bases from V and 8 from J, leaving 22 bases between them. The CDR3, as DNA: TGTGCCTGGAGTGTACAGATTCGGTCTCGGAGGGCCGAAGCTTTCTTT. Amino acid sequence: CAWSVQIRSRRAEAFF.

V is TRBV5-1 and J is TRBJ1-1; 8 bases agree with TRBD1. Germline-derived CDR1 and CDR2 are SGHRS and YFSETQ. V lost 4 bases to trimming and J lost 5 bases; unmatched junction nucleotides: 10. The CDR3 has 15 residues. The CDR3 sequence: CASSNLGTGGTEAFF. Here the CDR3 DNA reads TGCGCCAGCAGCAACCTCGGTACAGGGGGGACTGAAGCTTTCTTT.

V gene TRBV7-9 combines with J gene TRBJ1-3; the D is unclear. V gave up 1 base and J gave up 4 bases, with 5 bases separating them. CDR1 and CDR2 from the germline V gene are SEHNR and FQNEAQ (reference sequence). This CDR3 comprises 13 residues. The CDR3 region is CASSLGIGNTIYF. In DNA form, the CDR3 reads TGTGCCAGCAGCTTAGGAATAGGAAACACCATATATTTT.

This chain joins TRBV28 and TRBJ2-2; D may be TRBD1 or TRBD2 (5 bases each). Germline assignment: CDR1 MDHEN and CDR2 SYDVKM. Deletions cut 7 bases from V and 2 bases from J, with 20 bases between. This CDR3 has 17 amino acids. The CDR3 region is CASTPGAPDRNTGELFF. The CDR3 bases are TGTGCCAGCACCCCCGGGGCCCCTGATCGTAACACCGGGGAGCTGTTTTTT.

The chain is built from TRBV5-1 and TRBJ1-1; a possible D gene is TRBD1 (5 bases). CDR3 length equals 14 residues. Germline V gives CDR1 SGHRS, CDR2 YFSETQ. With 0 bases removed from V and 11 bases from J, the gap between germline ends came to 17 bases. The CDR3 nucleotides are TGCGCCAGCAGCTTGGAGGGACCGATAGGGAGGGCTTTCTTT. It codes for CASSLEGPIGRAFF.

This rearrangement joins TRBV7-2 to TRBJ2-7; 8 nucleotides align to TRBD2. V was clipped by 3 bases and J by 2 bases; unmatched bases: 3. Germline assignment: CDR1 SGHTA and CDR2 FQGNSA. The CDR3 spans 14 residues. As DNA, the CDR3 is TGTGCCAGCAGCTTGAGCGGGAGCCCCTACGAGCAGTACTTC. Residues: CASSLSGSPYEQYF.

The gene calls are TRBV28 and TRBJ2-3; TRBD2 matches at 16 bases. Losses at the gene ends were 4 bases for V and 2 bases for J; bases not matched to a gene: 6. Germline V lookup: CDR1 MDHEN, CDR2 SYDVKM. The CDR3 has 18 amino acids. In DNA form, the CDR3 reads TGTGCCAGCAGTTCGCCCGGGACTAGCGGGAGGGCCACAGATACGCAGTATTTT. It specifies CASSSPGTSGRATDTQYF.

The chain has TRBV5-8 and TRBJ1-2, with TRBD1 matching over 9 bases. J was trimmed by 8 bases and V by 5 bases; bases with no gene match: 7. The CDR3 has 13 amino acids. CDR1 and CDR2 (germline): SGHTS, YDEGEE. CDR3 sequence (DNA): TGTGCCAGCAGGGGGACAGGGTCTGGAGGCTACACCTTC. Encoded protein: CASRGTGSGGYTF.